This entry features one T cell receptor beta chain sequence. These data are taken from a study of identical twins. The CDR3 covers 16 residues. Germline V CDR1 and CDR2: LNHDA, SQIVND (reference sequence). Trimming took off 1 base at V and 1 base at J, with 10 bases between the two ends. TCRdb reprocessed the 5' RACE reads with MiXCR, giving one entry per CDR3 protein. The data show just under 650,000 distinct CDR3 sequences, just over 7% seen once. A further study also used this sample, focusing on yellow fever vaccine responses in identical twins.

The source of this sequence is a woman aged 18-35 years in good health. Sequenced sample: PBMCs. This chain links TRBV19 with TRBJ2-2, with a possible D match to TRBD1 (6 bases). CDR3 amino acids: CASSIARTENTGELFF. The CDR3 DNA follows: TGTGCCAGTAGTATAGCCCGGACAGAGAACACCGGGGAGCTGTTTTTT.